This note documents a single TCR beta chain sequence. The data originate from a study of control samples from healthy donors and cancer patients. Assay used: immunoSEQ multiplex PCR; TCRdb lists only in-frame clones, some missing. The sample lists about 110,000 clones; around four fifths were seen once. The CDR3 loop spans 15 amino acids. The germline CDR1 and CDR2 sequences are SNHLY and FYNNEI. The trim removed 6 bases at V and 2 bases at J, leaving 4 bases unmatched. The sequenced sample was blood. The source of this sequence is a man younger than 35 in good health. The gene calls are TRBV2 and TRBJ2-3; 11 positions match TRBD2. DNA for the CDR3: TGTGCCAGCAGCCGGGGACTAGCGGACACAGATACGCAGTATTTT. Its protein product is CASSRGLADTDTQYF.